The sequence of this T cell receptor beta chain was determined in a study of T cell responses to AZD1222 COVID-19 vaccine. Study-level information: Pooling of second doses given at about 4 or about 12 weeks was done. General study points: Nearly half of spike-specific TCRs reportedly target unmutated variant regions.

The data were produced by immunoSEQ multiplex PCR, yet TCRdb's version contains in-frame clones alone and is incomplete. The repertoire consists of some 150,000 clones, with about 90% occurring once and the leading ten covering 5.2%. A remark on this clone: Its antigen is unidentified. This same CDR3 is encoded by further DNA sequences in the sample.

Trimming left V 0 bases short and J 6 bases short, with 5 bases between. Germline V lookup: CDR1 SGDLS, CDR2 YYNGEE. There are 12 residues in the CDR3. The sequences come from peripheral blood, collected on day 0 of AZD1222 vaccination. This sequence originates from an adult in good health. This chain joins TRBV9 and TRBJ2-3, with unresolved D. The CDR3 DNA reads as TGTGCCAGCAGCGTAGACGCGGATACGCAGTATTTT. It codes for CASSVDADTQYF.